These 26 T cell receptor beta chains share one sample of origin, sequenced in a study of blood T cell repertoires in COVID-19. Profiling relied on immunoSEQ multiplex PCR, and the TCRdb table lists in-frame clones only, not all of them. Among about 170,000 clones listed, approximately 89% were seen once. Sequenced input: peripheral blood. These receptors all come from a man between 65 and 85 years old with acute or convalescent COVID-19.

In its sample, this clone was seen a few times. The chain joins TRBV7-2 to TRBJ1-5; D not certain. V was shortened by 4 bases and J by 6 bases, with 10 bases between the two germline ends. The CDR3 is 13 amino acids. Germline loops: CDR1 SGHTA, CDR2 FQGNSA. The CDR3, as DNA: TGTGCCAGCAGCTCTAGGTCGTCTCAGCCCCAGCATTTT. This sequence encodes CASSSRSSQPQHF. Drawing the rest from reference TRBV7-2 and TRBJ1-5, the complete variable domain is GAGVSQSPSNKVTEKGKDVELRCDPISGHTALYWYRQSLGQGLEFLIYFQGNSAPDKSGLPSDRFSAERTGGSVSTLTIQRTQQEDSAVYLCASSSRSSQPQHFGDGTRLSIL.

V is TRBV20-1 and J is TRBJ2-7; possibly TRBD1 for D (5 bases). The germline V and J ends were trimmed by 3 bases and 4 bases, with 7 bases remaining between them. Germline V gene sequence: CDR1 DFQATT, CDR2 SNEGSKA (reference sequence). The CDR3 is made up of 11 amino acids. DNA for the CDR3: TGCAGTGCTAGGGGGCGGTACGAGCAGTACTTC. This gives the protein CSARGRYEQYF.

CDR3 region: CASSLMAGNTEAFF. The CDR3 nucleotides read TGTGCCAGCAGCTTAATGGCAGGGAACACTGAAGCTTTCTTT. The genes are TRBV7-8 and TRBJ1-1, with D uncertain. Germline CDR1 reads SGHVS; CDR2 reads FQNEAQ. The V gene lost 2 bases and the J gene lost 1 base, with 8 bases spanning the gap. The CDR3 spans 14 residues. The whole variable domain, filled in from reference TRBV7-8 and TRBJ1-1, reads GAGVSQSPRYKVAKRGQDVALRCDPISGHVSLFWYQQALGQGPEFLTYFQNEAQLDKSGLPSDRFFAERPEGSVSTLKIQRTQQEDSAVYLCASSLMAGNTEAFFGQGTRLTVV.

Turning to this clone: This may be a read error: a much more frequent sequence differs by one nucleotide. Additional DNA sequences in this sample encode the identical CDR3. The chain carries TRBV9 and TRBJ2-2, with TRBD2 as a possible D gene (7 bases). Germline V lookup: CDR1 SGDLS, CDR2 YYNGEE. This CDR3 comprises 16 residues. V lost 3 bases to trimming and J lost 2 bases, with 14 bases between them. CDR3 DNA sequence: TGTGCCAGCAGCGCTAGGGGCGGGGGCAACACCGGGGAGCTGTTTTTT. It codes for CASSARGGGNTGELFF.

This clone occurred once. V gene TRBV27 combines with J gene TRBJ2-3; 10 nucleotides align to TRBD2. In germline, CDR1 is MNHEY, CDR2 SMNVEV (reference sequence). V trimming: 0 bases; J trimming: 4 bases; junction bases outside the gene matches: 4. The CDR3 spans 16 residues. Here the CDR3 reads CASSLSGAGGADTQYF. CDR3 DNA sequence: TGTGCCAGCAGTTTATCGGGAGCGGGAGGGGCAGATACGCAGTATTTT.

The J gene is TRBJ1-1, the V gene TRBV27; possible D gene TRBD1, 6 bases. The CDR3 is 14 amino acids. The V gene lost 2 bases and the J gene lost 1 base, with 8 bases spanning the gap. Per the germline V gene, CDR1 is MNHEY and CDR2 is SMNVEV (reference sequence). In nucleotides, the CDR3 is TGTGCCAGCAGTTTAAGACAGGAGAACACTGAAGCTTTCTTT. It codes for CASSLRQENTEAFF.

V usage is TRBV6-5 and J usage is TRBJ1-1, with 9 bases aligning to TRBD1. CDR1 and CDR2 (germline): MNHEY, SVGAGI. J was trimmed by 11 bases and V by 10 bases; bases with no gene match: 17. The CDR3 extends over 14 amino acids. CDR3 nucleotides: TGTGCCACACCAAAAGGGACAGGGAAAGGCTCGGCTTTCTTT. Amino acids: CATPKGTGKGSAFF.

CDR3 DNA: TGCAGCGTTGGAAGGGGAATTTTGACTGAAGCTTTCTTT. This gives the protein CSVGRGILTEAFF. The chain couples TRBV29-1 to TRBJ1-1; D is possibly TRBD1 (5 bases). Trimming took 4 bases from V and 5 from J, leaving 14 bases between them. The germline V gene has CDR1 SQVTM and CDR2 ANQGSEA. This CDR3 has 13 amino acids.

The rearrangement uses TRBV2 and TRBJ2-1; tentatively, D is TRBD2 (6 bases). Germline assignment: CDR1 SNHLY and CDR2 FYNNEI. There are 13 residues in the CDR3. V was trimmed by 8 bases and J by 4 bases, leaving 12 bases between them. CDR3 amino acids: CASGGGSYNEQFF. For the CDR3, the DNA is TGTGCCAGCGGGGGAGGCAGTTACAATGAGCAGTTCTTC.

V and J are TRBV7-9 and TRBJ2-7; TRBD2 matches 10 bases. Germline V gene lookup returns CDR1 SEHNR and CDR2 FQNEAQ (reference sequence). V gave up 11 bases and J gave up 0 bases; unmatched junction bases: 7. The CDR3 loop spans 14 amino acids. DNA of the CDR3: TGTGCCGGGAGGGCTAGCGGGAGCTCCTACGAGCAGTACTTC. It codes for CAGRASGSSYEQYF.

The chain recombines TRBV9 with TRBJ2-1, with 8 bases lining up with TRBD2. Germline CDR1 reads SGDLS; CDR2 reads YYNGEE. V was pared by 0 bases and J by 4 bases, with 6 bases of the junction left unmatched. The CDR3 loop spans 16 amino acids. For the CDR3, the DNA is TGTGCCAGCAGCGTAGACGCCCAGCGGGAGTACAATGAGCAGTTCTTC. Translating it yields CASSVDAQREYNEQFF.

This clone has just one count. The CDR3 DNA is TGTGCCAGCAGTTCTCTTTACGAGCAGTACTTC. Translation: CASSSLYEQYF. The chain recombines TRBV28 with TRBJ2-7; D is undetermined. The CDR3 runs to 11 residues. Germline values: CDR1 MDHEN, CDR2 SYDVKM. Trimming took off 4 bases at V and 4 bases at J, with 5 bases between the two ends. Based on the CDR3 plus reference TRBV28 and TRBJ2-7, the full variable domain is DVKVTQSSRYLVKRTGEKVFLECVQDMDHENMFWYRQDPGLGLRLIYFSYDVKMKEKGDIPEGYSVSREKKERFSLILESASTNQTSMYLCASSSLYEQYFGPGTRLTVT.

CDR3 DNA sequence: TGTGCCAGCAGTTTACCCGGGACAGGGGTCTACGAGCAGTACTTC. Protein: CASSLPGTGVYEQYF. The chain carries TRBV28 and TRBJ2-7; 10 bases are a match to TRBD1. Per the germline V gene, CDR1 is MDHEN and CDR2 is SYDVKM. The CDR3 runs 15 residues. V was clipped by 2 bases and J by 3 bases; unmatched bases: 4. Using reference TRBV28 and TRBJ2-7 for the parts outside the CDR3, the full variable domain is DVKVTQSSRYLVKRTGEKVFLECVQDMDHENMFWYRQDPGLGLRLIYFSYDVKMKEKGDIPEGYSVSREKKERFSLILESASTNQTSMYLCASSLPGTGVYEQYFGPGTRLTVT.

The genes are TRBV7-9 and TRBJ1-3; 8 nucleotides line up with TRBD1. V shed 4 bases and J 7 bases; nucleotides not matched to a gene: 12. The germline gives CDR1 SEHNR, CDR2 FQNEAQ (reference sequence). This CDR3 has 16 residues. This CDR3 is CASSSPSTGGRNTIYF. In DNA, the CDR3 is TGTGCCAGCAGCTCCCCATCAACAGGGGGACGGAACACCATATATTTT. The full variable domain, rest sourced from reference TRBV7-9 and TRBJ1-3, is DTGVSQNPRHKITKRGQNVTFRCDPISEHNRLYWYRQTLGQGPEFLTYFQNEAQLEKSRLLSDRFSAERPKGSFSTLEIQRTEQGDSAMYLCASSSPSTGGRNTIYFGEGSWLTVV.

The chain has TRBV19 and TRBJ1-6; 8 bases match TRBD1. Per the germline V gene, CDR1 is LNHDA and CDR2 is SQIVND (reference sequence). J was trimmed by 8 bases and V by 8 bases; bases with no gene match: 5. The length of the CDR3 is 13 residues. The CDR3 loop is CASSDRVDSPLHF. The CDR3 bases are TGTGCCAGTTCGGACAGGGTGGATTCACCCCTCCACTTT.

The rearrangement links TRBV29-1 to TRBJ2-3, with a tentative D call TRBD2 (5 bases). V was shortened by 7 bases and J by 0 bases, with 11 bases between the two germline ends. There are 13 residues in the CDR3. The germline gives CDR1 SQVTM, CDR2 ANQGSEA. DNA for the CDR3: TGCAGCGGATCGGGCGGGAGCACAGATACGCAGTATTTT. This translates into CSGSGGSTDTQYF.

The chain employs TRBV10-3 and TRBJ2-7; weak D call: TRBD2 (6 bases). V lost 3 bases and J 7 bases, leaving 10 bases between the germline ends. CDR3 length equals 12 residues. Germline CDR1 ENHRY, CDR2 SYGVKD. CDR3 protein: CAISEGAGEQYF. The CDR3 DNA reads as TGTGCCATCAGTGAAGGGGCGGGAGAGCAGTACTTC.

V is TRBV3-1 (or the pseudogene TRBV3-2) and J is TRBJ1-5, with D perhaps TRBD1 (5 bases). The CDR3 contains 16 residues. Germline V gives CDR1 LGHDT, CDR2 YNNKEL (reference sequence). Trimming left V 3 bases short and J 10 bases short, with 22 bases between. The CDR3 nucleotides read TGTGCCAGCAGCCACGGTACCGGGACTTTTTATATTCCCCAGCATTTT. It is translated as CASSHGTGTFYIPQHF.

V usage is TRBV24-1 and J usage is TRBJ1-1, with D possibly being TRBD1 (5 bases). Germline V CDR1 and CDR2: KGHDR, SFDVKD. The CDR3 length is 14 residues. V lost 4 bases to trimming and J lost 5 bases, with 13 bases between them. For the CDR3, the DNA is TGTGCCACCAGTGACCCAGGGCCGTCGACTGAAGCTTTCTTT. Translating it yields CATSDPGPSTEAFF.

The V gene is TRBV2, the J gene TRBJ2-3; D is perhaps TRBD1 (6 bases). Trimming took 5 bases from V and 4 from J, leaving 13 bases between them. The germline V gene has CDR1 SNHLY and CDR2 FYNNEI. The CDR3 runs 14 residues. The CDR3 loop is CASSKDSLADTQYF. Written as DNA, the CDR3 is TGTGCCAGCAGTAAGGACAGCCTCGCAGATACGCAGTATTTT.

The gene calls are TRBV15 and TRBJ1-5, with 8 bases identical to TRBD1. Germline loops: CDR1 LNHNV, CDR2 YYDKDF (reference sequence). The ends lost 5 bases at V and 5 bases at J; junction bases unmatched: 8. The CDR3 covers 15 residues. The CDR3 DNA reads TGTGCCACCAGCCGGATCTCGGACAGGGATCAGCCCCAGCATTTT. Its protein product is CATSRISDRDQPQHF.

This CDR3 reads CASSPIRSGTYEQYF. DNA of the CDR3: TGTGCCAGCAGCCCGATACGGTCGGGAACCTACGAGCAGTACTTC. J is TRBJ2-7 and V is TRBV13, with D possibly being TRBD2 (5 bases). The CDR3 spans 15 residues. Trimming cost V 5 bases and J 2 bases, with 16 bases left between them. Germline CDR1 is PRHDT and CDR2 is FYEKMQ (reference sequence).

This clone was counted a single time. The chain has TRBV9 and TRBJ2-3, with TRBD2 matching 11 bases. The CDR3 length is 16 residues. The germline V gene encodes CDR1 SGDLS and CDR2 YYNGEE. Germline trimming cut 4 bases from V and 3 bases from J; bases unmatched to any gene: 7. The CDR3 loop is CASSTTSGSRTDTQYF. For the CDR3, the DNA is TGTGCCAGCAGCACCACTAGCGGGAGTAGGACAGATACGCAGTATTTT.

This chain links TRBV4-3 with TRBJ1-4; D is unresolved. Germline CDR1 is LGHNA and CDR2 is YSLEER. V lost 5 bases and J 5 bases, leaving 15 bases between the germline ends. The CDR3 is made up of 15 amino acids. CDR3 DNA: TGCGCCAGCAGCAATCTTGGGAGATCAAATGAAAAACTGTTTTTT. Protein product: CASSNLGRSNEKLFF.

The CDR3 reads CASSLVPYTDTQYF. CDR3 nucleotide sequence: TGTGCCAGCAGCTTGGTTCCTTACACAGATACGCAGTATTTT. The rearrangement links TRBV5-4 to TRBJ2-3; D is uncertain. CDR1 is SGHNT, CDR2 YYREEE, per germline (reference sequence). Between the trimmed V and J ends, which lost 0 bases and 2 bases, there was a span of 7 bases. The CDR3 has 14 amino acids.

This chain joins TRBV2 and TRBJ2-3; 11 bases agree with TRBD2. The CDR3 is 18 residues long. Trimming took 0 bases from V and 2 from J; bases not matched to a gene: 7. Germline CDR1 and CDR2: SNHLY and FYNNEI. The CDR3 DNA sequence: TGTGCCAGCAGTGAAGCGCTTCAGACTAGCGGGACCACAGATACGCAGTATTTT. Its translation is CASSEALQTSGTTDTQYF.